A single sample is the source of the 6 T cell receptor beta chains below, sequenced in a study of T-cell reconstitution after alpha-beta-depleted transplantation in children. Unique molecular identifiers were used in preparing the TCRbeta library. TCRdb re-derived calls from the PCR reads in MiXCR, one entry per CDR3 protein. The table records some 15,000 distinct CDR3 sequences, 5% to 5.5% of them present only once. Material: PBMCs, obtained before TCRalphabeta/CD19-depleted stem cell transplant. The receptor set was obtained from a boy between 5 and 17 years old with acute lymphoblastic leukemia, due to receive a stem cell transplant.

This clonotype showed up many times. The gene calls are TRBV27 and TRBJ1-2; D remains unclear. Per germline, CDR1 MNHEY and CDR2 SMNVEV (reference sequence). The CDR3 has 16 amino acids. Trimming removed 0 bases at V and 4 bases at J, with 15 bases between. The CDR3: CASSLSSPPTRYGYTF. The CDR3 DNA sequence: TGTGCCAGCAGTTTATCATCCCCTCCGACTCGCTATGGCTACACCTTC.

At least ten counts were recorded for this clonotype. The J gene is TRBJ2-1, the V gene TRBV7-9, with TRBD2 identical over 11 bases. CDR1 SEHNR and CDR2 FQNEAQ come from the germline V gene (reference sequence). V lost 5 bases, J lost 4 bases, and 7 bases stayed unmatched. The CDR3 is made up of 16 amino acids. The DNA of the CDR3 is TGTGCCAGCAGCATCCTAGCGGGGGGCCCTTACAATGAGCAGTTCTTC. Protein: CASSILAGGPYNEQFF. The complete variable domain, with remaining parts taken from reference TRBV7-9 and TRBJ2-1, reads DTGVSQNPRHKITKRGQNVTFRCDPISEHNRLYWYRQTLGQGPEFLTYFQNEAQLEKSRLLSDRFSAERPKGSFSTLEIQRTEQGDSAMYLCASSILAGGPYNEQFFGPGTRLTVL.

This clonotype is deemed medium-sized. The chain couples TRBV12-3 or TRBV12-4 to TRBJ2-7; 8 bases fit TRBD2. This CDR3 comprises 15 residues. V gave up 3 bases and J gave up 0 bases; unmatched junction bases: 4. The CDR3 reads CASSFSGGSSYEQYF. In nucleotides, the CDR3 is TGTGCCAGCAGTTTCAGCGGGGGTAGCTCCTACGAGCAGTACTTC.

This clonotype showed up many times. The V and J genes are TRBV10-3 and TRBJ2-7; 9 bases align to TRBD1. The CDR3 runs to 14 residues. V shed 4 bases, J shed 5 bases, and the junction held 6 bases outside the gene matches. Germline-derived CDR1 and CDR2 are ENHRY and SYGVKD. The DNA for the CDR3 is TGTGCCATCAGTGGCCGGGACAGGGCTAACGAGCAGTACTTC. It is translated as CAISGRDRANEQYF.

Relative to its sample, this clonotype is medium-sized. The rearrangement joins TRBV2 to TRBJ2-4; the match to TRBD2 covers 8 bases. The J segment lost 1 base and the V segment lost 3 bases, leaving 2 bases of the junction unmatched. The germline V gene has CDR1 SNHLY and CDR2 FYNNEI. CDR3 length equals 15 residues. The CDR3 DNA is TGTGCCAGCAGTGAGGAGCGGGGGGCCAAAAACATTCAGTACTTC. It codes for CASSEERGAKNIQYF.

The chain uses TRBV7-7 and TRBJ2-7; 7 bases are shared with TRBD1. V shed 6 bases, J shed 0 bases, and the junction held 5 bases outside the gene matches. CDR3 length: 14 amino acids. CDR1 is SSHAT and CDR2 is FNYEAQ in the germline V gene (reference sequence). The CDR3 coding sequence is TGTGCCAGCAGTCAAGGGACAGCCTCCTACGAGCAGTACTTC. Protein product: CASSQGTASYEQYF.